This T cell receptor (beta chain) was sequenced in a study of shared clonotypes between healthy human individuals. The overall study: Aged 18 to 49, the donors were a couple of women and a few men. The study's findings and limits: Rarefaction showed that sequencing of sorted subsets was incomplete (despite large depth).

Details on this clone: Antigen: not known.

Within Nashville, Tennessee resided all donors, each a Caucasian adult. The sorted-subset replicate PCRs were given roughly 190 ng DNA, which is 31,000 or so T cell genomes. Produced via immunoSEQ multiplex PCR; TCRdb's table is partial and in-frame only. The sample lists about 1.5 million clones, nearly 99% seen once, with roughly 0.45% in the top ten. The CDR3 is 11 amino acids. Between the trimmed V and J ends, which lost 2 bases and 11 bases, there was a span of 7 bases. Germline lookup yields CDR1 SNHLY and CDR2 FYNNEI. The clonotype originates from a young man in good health. The sample taken for sequencing was naive CD4+ T cells sorted from blood. Subset reported: CD45RA+ positively selected. The chain uses TRBV2 and TRBJ1-5; no firm D call. The CDR3 DNA sequence: TGTGCCAGCAGTGAATGGGGTTCCCAGCATTTT. Translation: CASSEWGSQHF. The whole variable domain, filled in from reference TRBV2 and TRBJ1-5, reads EPEVTQTPSHQVTQMGQEVILRCVPISNHLYFYWYRQILGQKVEFLVSFYNNEISEKSEIFDDQFSVERPDGSNFTLKIRSTKLEDSAMYFCASSEWGSQHFGDGTRLSIL.